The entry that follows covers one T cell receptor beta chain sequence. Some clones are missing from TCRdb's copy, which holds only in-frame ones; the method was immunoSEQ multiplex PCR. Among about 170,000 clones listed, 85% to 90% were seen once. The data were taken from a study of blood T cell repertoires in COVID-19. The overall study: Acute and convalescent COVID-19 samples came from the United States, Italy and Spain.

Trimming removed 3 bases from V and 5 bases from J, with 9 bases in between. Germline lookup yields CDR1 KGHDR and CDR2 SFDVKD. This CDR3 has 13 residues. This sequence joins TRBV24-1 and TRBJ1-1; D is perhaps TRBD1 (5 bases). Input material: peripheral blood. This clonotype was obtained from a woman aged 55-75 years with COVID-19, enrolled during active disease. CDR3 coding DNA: TGTGCCACCAGTGATAGGGGCGAAACTGAAGCTTTCTTT. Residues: CATSDRGETEAFF.